These 29 T cell receptor beta chains originate from one sample sequenced in a study of cytotoxic CD8 clonotypes in ibrutinib-treated CLL. Sequencing used immunoSEQ multiplex PCR; TCRdb keeps in-frame clones, though not all of them. The sample contains roughly 13,000 clones, about 55% of which appear only once. The sample consisted of PBMCs, taken at a roughly 24-month disease-progression time point, from a patient treated with ibrutinib. These receptor sequences come from a human donor with chronic lymphocytic leukemia.

The chain employs TRBV30 and TRBJ2-3; 11 nucleotides align to TRBD2. The CDR3 runs to 15 residues. Germline-derived CDR1 and CDR2 are GTSNPN and SVGIG (reference sequence). With 5 bases clipped from V and 2 bases from J, the junction kept 6 bases outside the gene matches. The CDR3 region is CAWSPGLAVTDTQYF. The DNA of the CDR3 is TGTGCCTGGTCTCCGGGACTAGCGGTCACAGATACGCAGTATTTT. Filled out from reference TRBV30 and TRBJ2-3, the complete variable domain reads SQTIHQWPATLVQPVGSPLSLECTVEGTSNPNLYWYRQAAGRGLQLLFYSVGIGQISSEVPQNLSASRPQDRQFILSSKKLLLSDSGFYLCAWSPGLAVTDTQYFGPGTRLTVL.

This clone was recorded a few times. The chain links TRBV19 to TRBJ1-2, with 7 bases lining up with TRBD1. The length of the CDR3 is 18 residues. Germline CDR1 LNHDA, CDR2 SQIVND (reference sequence). V was clipped by 5 bases and J by 4 bases; unmatched bases: 19. CDR3 in amino acids: CASSPRATGNSGPYGYTF. For the CDR3, the DNA is TGTGCCAGTAGTCCCCGCGCGACAGGGAACAGTGGCCCCTATGGCTACACCTTC.

This clone was counted between two and nine times. The chain links TRBV5-4 to TRBJ2-2, with D possibly being TRBD1 or TRBD2 (6 bases each). The germline gives CDR1 SGHNT, CDR2 YYREEE (reference sequence). The length of the CDR3 is 14 residues. V was pared by 5 bases and J by 3 bases, with 11 bases between. This chain's CDR3 is CASRQRGDTGELFF. CDR3 coding DNA: TGTGCCAGCAGGCAAAGGGGGGACACCGGGGAGCTGTTTTTT.

The chain is built from TRBV9 and TRBJ2-5; D not resolved. Germline CDR1 SGDLS, CDR2 YYNGEE. V lost 0 bases and J 2 bases, leaving 8 bases between the germline ends. The CDR3 has 14 residues. The CDR3 DNA is TGTGCCAGCAGCGTAGAGGTCGCACAAGAGACCCAGTACTTC. This sequence encodes CASSVEVAQETQYF.

This clone is medium-sized in the sample. The V and J genes are TRBV11-2 and TRBJ1-1; no clear D. The germline V gene has CDR1 SGHAT and CDR2 FQNNGV. Trimming took 5 bases from V and 2 from J, leaving 15 bases between them. The CDR3 covers 15 residues. In DNA form, the CDR3 reads TGTGCCAGCAGCAGGACCCGAAGCGATAACACTGAAGCTTTCTTT. As protein: CASSRTRSDNTEAFF.

V is TRBV7-9 and J is TRBJ1-5; tentative D call: TRBD1 (5 bases). The CDR3 sequence is 13 residues long. Per germline, CDR1 SEHNR and CDR2 FQNEAQ (reference sequence). The germline V and J ends were trimmed by 4 bases and 4 bases, with 8 bases remaining between them. The CDR3: CASSWDGNQPQHF. The CDR3 region has the DNA TGTGCCAGCAGCTGGGACGGAAATCAGCCCCAGCATTTT.

This chain connects TRBV5-8 to TRBJ1-2; D gene unclear. This CDR3 has 13 amino acids. Trimming pared 1 base from V and 2 bases from J, leaving 6 bases between. Germline lookup yields CDR1 SGHTS and CDR2 YDEGEE. The CDR3 DNA follows: TGTGCCAGCAGCTTGTCTGGGAACTATGGCTACACCTTC. Translating it yields CASSLSGNYGYTF.

The rearrangement links TRBV27 to TRBJ2-7; TRBD1 might be the D (6 bases). The V and J ends lost 3 bases and 4 bases respectively, with 13 bases between them. This CDR3 is 14 amino acids long. The germline V gene has CDR1 MNHEY and CDR2 SMNVEV (reference sequence). In DNA, the CDR3 is TGTGCCAGCAGTTTGGGACACGGTTGGTACGAGCAGTACTTC. It translates to CASSLGHGWYEQYF.

This chain links TRBV11-2 with TRBJ2-3; tentative D call: TRBD1 (6 bases). This CDR3 contains 13 residues. In germline, CDR1 is SGHAT, CDR2 FQNNGV. The V end lost 2 bases, the J end lost 3 bases, and 6 bases lay between the germline ends. The CDR3 DNA reads as TGTGCCAGCAGCTTAAGGGGGACAGATACGCAGTATTTT. Translation: CASSLRGTDTQYF.

There are a few counts of this clone. This chain links TRBV25-1 with TRBJ1-2; TRBD1 matches at 9 bases. Germline-derived CDR1 and CDR2 are MGHDK and SYGVNS. The trim removed 2 bases at V and 8 bases at J, leaving 6 bases unmatched. This CDR3 spans 14 amino acids. The CDR3 reads CASSENRGQTGYTF. The CDR3, as DNA: TGTGCCAGCAGTGAAAACAGGGGGCAGACAGGCTACACCTTC.

This chain connects TRBV5-6 to TRBJ2-7, with 9 nucleotides matching TRBD1. Per germline, CDR1 SGHDT and CDR2 YYEEEE. Trimming removed 2 bases from V and 4 bases from J; junction bases left unmatched: 7. The CDR3 is 15 residues long. The CDR3 is CASSFGTGRGYEQYF. CDR3 nucleotides: TGTGCCAGCAGCTTTGGGACAGGGAGAGGGTACGAGCAGTACTTC.

This clone was seen a few times. The chain is built from TRBV5-6 and TRBJ2-2, with 9 bases lining up with TRBD1. Trimming cost V 4 bases and J 4 bases; bases outside gene matches: 8. Germline V gene sequence: CDR1 SGHDT, CDR2 YYEEEE. The CDR3 is made up of 16 amino acids. The CDR3: CASSLEGQGITGELFF. As DNA, the CDR3 is TGTGCCAGCAGCCTGGAGGGACAGGGTATCACCGGGGAGCTGTTTTTT.

V usage is TRBV6-5 and J usage is TRBJ1-2; D not resolved. Germline CDR1 MNHEY, CDR2 SVGAGI. V gave up 5 bases and J gave up 2 bases, with 15 bases separating them. The CDR3 is made up of 15 amino acids. The CDR3 is CASSKHVTSNYGYTF. Written as DNA, the CDR3 is TGTGCCAGCAGTAAACACGTGACCTCCAACTATGGCTACACCTTC.

The chain couples TRBV27 to TRBJ2-2; D might be TRBD1 (6 bases). Germline V gives CDR1 MNHEY, CDR2 SMNVEV (reference sequence). With 5 bases removed from V and 6 bases from J, the gap between germline ends came to 16 bases. The CDR3 has 15 residues. The CDR3: CASSLLSRGAGELFF. The CDR3 DNA sequence: TGTGCCAGCAGTCTCCTCTCCAGGGGCGCCGGGGAGCTGTTTTTT.

This clone was detected many times. The rearrangement joins TRBV9 to TRBJ2-3; 10 nucleotides align to TRBD2. Germline assignment: CDR1 SGDLS and CDR2 YYNGEE. Unmatched junction bases numbered 6, after V lost 6 bases and J lost 2 bases. The CDR3 spans 15 residues. Here the CDR3 reads CASTTGLADTDTQYF. CDR3 nucleotide sequence: TGTGCCAGCACCACCGGACTAGCGGACACAGATACGCAGTATTTT.

V usage is TRBV27 and J usage is TRBJ1-1; D gene unclear. The CDR3 loop spans 13 amino acids. Germline V CDR1 and CDR2: MNHEY, SMNVEV (reference sequence). V dropped 2 bases and J dropped 1 base, with 5 bases sitting between them. The CDR3 protein is CASSLSRNTEAFF. DNA of the CDR3: TGTGCCAGCAGTTTAAGCAGGAACACTGAAGCTTTCTTT.

The V call is TRBV29-1, the J call TRBJ2-7, with TRBD1 matching 7 bases. This CDR3 region has 14 residues. The V gene end was trimmed by 2 bases and the J gene end by 2 bases; junction bases not matched to a gene: 6. Germline CDR1 SQVTM, CDR2 ANQGSEA. The DNA of the CDR3 is TGCAGCGTTGAACGGACAGGCGGGCCCTACGAGCAGTACTTC. Residues: CSVERTGGPYEQYF.

The genes are TRBV7-9 and TRBJ2-3; no firm D call. This CDR3 is built from 15 residues. Trimming cost V 3 bases and J 0 bases, with 10 bases left between them. Germline CDR1 is SEHNR and CDR2 is FQNEAQ (reference sequence). CDR3 bases: TGTGCCAGCAGCTTGTGGACGATGAGCACAGATACGCAGTATTTT. Protein product: CASSLWTMSTDTQYF.

The table lists this clone with a few counts. This rearrangement joins TRBV10-1 to TRBJ1-6; no reliable D call. Between the trimmed V and J ends, which lost 6 bases and 10 bases, there was a span of 13 bases. CDR1 is WNHNN, CDR2 SYGVQD, per germline (reference sequence). The CDR3 sequence is 13 residues long. The CDR3 spells CASSLGIESPLHF. The CDR3, as DNA: TGCGCCAGCAGCTTGGGGATAGAATCACCCCTCCACTTT.

This clone was recorded once. The V call is TRBV5-1, the J call TRBJ2-3; TRBD2 matches at 12 bases. The CDR3 is 16 amino acids. V shed 3 bases and J 1 base; nucleotides not matched to a gene: 3. Germline V gene data show CDR1 as SGHRS and CDR2 as YFSETQ. The CDR3 DNA follows: TGCGCCAGCAGCTCTGGACTAGCGGGGCGCACAGATACGCAGTATTTT. The encoded protein is CASSSGLAGRTDTQYF.

The chain has TRBV11-2 and TRBJ2-7, with TRBD2 matching 11 bases. CDR1 SGHAT and CDR2 FQNNGV come from the germline V gene. Trimming cost V 3 bases and J 6 bases; bases outside gene matches: 4. CDR3 length: 14 amino acids. The CDR3 spells CASSFSGLAAEQYF. The CDR3 bases are TGTGCCAGCAGCTTCTCGGGACTAGCGGCCGAGCAGTACTTC. Full variable domain (rest looked up from reference TRBV11-2 and TRBJ2-7): EAGVAQSPRYKIIEKRQSVAFWCNPISGHATLYWYQQILGQGPKLLIQFQNNGVVDDSQLPKDRFSAERLKGVDSTLKIQPAKLEDSAVYLCASSFSGLAAEQYFGPGTRLTVT.

This clone was counted between two and nine times. The CDR3 nucleotides read TGTGCCAGCAGCCAGGACAGGGATGCCTACGAGCAGTACTTC. This sequence encodes CASSQDRDAYEQYF. The rearrangement joins TRBV5-4 to TRBJ2-7; 8 bases line up with TRBD1. The CDR3 totals 14 residues. The germline V gene has CDR1 SGHNT and CDR2 YYREEE (reference sequence). V lost 4 bases to trimming and J lost 2 bases; unmatched junction nucleotides: 5.

V usage is TRBV25-1 and J usage is TRBJ1-3; D may be TRBD1 (5 bases). The V gene lost 5 bases and the J gene lost 3 bases, with 8 bases spanning the gap. The V gene's germline CDR1 is MGHDK and CDR2 SYGVNS. The length of the CDR3 is 13 residues. DNA for the CDR3: TGTGCCAGCAGTTCAGGGAGTGGAAACACCATATATTTT. This translates into CASSSGSGNTIYF.

This clone is labeled as medium-sized. The chain is built from TRBV19 and TRBJ1-2; 9 bases map to TRBD1. This CDR3 contains 15 residues. The germline gives CDR1 LNHDA, CDR2 SQIVND (reference sequence). V gave up 5 bases and J gave up 4 bases; unmatched junction bases: 8. Here the CDR3 DNA reads TGTGCCAGTAGTCCCACCGGGACAGGGACCTATGGCTACACCTTC. It encodes CASSPTGTGTYGYTF.

The chain combines TRBV19 with TRBJ2-7; 11 nucleotides line up with TRBD2. V lost 8 bases to trimming and J lost 2 bases; unmatched junction nucleotides: 5. Per the germline V gene, CDR1 is LNHDA and CDR2 is SQIVND (reference sequence). The CDR3 spans 14 residues. This chain's CDR3 is CASHPSGGPYEQYF. In DNA form, the CDR3 reads TGTGCCAGTCATCCTAGCGGGGGGCCCTACGAGCAGTACTTC.

This clone appeared a few times. The genes are TRBV7-9 and TRBJ1-3, with D unclear. CDR3 length equals 12 residues. Per germline, CDR1 SEHNR and CDR2 FQNEAQ (reference sequence). V was trimmed by 6 bases and J by 3 bases, leaving 6 bases between them. The CDR3 here is CASRNSGNTIYF. CDR3 DNA sequence: TGTGCCAGCAGAAACAGTGGAAACACCATATATTTT.

This chain uses TRBV10-1 with TRBJ2-3, with TRBD2 matching over 12 bases. V was pared by 4 bases and J by 1 base, with 0 bases of the junction left unmatched. The CDR3 totals 15 residues. CDR1 is WNHNN and CDR2 is SYGVQD in the germline V gene (reference sequence). CDR3 DNA sequence: TGCGCCAGCAGTGGACTAGCGGGGGGCACAGATACGCAGTATTTT. This translates into CASSGLAGGTDTQYF.

This clone is labeled medium-sized (0.01 to 0.1%). The chain employs TRBV5-4 and TRBJ2-7; 7 bases match TRBD1. CDR1 and CDR2 (germline): SGHNT, YYREEE (reference sequence). V dropped 2 bases and J dropped 6; count of bases not matched to a gene: 8. The CDR3 sequence is 14 residues long. The CDR3 sequence: CASSFNRGGSEQYF. The CDR3 nucleotides are TGTGCCAGCAGCTTCAACAGGGGCGGGTCCGAGCAGTACTTC.

This clone was seen more than once but under ten times. This chain connects TRBV7-9 to TRBJ2-3; D is possibly TRBD1 (6 bases). The CDR3 is 13 amino acids. CDR1 is SEHNR, CDR2 FQNEAQ, per germline (reference sequence). V shed 7 bases and J shed 4 bases, with 12 bases lying between them. Here the CDR3 reads CASNRVGADTQYF. The DNA for the CDR3 is TGTGCCAGCAACAGGGTCGGAGCAGATACGCAGTATTTT.